Each of the 9 T cell receptor beta chains below was sequenced from the same sample in a study of cytomegalovirus exposure and HLA in healthy donors. The PCR used 60 Vbeta and 13 Jbeta primers. The assay was immunoSEQ multiplex PCR, and TCRdb's table has in-frame clones only and misses some. The table has some 180,000 clones, 70% to 80% seen once. The sample taken for sequencing was PBMCs. These receptor sequences come from a male donor in good health and CMV-seronegative.

The chain combines TRBV6-1 with TRBJ2-6; 9 positions match TRBD1. CDR3 length: 15 residues. V lost 8 bases to trimming and J lost 1 base; unmatched junction nucleotides: 3. Looked up from germline, CDR1 is MNHNS and CDR2 is SASEGT. CDR3 residues: CASRDRVSGANVLTF. In DNA form, the CDR3 reads TGTGCCAGCCGGGACAGGGTTTCTGGGGCCAACGTCCTGACTTTC.

J is TRBJ2-3 and V is TRBV7-3, with D tentatively TRBD1 (6 bases). Germline lookup yields CDR1 SGHTA and CDR2 FQGTGA. V lost 4 bases, J lost 4 bases, and 9 bases lay in between. The CDR3 runs 13 residues. The CDR3, as DNA: TGTGCCAGCAGCTCCAAGGGGGCAGATACGCAGTATTTT. Translating gives CASSSKGADTQYF.

This CDR3 reads CASSVLAGVLSSYNEQFF. The DNA for the CDR3 is TGTGCCAGCAGTGTTCTAGCGGGGGTCCTGAGCTCCTACAATGAGCAGTTCTTC. This chain uses TRBV6-1 with TRBJ2-1, with 10 bases lining up with TRBD2. Unmatched junction bases numbered 9, after V lost 4 bases and J lost 0 bases. The CDR3 extends over 18 amino acids. Looked up from germline, CDR1 is MNHNS and CDR2 is SASEGT.

There are a few counts of this clone. The chain joins TRBV5-4 to TRBJ1-2, with 8 bases aligning to TRBD1. In germline, CDR1 is SGHNT, CDR2 YYREEE (reference sequence). This CDR3 has 14 residues. V lost 4 bases, J lost 1 base, and 3 bases stayed unmatched. The CDR3 loop is CASSPGGLNYGYTF. The CDR3 DNA reads TGTGCCAGCAGCCCAGGGGGCCTTAACTATGGCTACACCTTC. Supplemented by reference TRBV5-4 and TRBJ1-2, the full variable domain reads ETGVTQSPTHLIKTRGQQVTLRCSSQSGHNTVSWYQQALGQGPQFIFQYYREEENGRGNFPPRFSGLQFPNYSSELNVNALELDDSALYLCASSPGGLNYGYTFGSGTRLTVV.

This clone appeared a few times. The CDR3 here is CASSLGQGKTQYF. Written as DNA, the CDR3 is TGTGCCAGCAGCCTCGGACAGGGCAAGACCCAGTACTTC. The rearrangement joins TRBV7-2 to TRBJ2-5; 8 bases are shared with TRBD1. There are 13 residues in the CDR3. Trimming took 5 bases from V and 6 from J; bases not matched to a gene: 5. The germline V gene has CDR1 SGHTA and CDR2 FQGNSA.

CDR3 sequence reads: CASSRTSVNTEAFF. The CDR3 region has the DNA TGTGCCAGCAGTCGGACTTCGGTGAACACTGAAGCTTTCTTT. J is TRBJ1-1 and V is TRBV6-5; no clear D. This CDR3 is 14 amino acids long. Per the germline V gene, CDR1 is MNHEY and CDR2 is SVGAGI. V lost 5 bases and J 0 bases, leaving 10 bases between the germline ends.

The V gene is TRBV9, the J gene TRBJ2-7; perhaps TRBD1 as D (5 bases). The V gene lost 5 bases and the J gene lost 1 base, with 19 bases spanning the gap. The germline V gene encodes CDR1 SGDLS and CDR2 YYNGEE. This CDR3 is built from 16 residues. The CDR3 loop reads CASSPTISRVSYEQYF. DNA of the CDR3: TGTGCCAGCAGTCCTACCATTTCCAGGGTTTCCTACGAGCAGTACTTC.

The chain recombines TRBV19 with TRBJ1-6, with 10 nucleotides matching TRBD1. This CDR3 spans 13 amino acids. Germline-derived CDR1 and CDR2 are LNHDA and SQIVND (reference sequence). V dropped 8 bases and J dropped 14; count of bases not matched to a gene: 9. The CDR3 loop is CASRGQGLSALHF. CDR3 sequence (DNA): TGTGCCAGTCGGGGACAGGGGCTATCAGCCCTCCACTTT.

The J gene is TRBJ1-3, the V gene TRBV30; TRBD1 aligns across 7 bases. Looked up from germline, CDR1 is GTSNPN and CDR2 is SVGIG (reference sequence). CDR3 length: 13 residues. The ends lost 5 bases at V and 1 base at J; junction bases unmatched: 2. For the CDR3, the DNA is TGTGCCTGGGGGACAGTTTCTGGAAACACCATATATTTT. This gives the protein CAWGTVSGNTIYF. Supplemented by reference TRBV30 and TRBJ1-3, the full variable domain reads SQTIHQWPATLVQPVGSPLSLECTVEGTSNPNLYWYRQAAGRGLQLLFYSVGIGQISSEVPQNLSASRPQDRQFILSSKKLLLSDSGFYLCAWGTVSGNTIYFGEGSWLTVV.